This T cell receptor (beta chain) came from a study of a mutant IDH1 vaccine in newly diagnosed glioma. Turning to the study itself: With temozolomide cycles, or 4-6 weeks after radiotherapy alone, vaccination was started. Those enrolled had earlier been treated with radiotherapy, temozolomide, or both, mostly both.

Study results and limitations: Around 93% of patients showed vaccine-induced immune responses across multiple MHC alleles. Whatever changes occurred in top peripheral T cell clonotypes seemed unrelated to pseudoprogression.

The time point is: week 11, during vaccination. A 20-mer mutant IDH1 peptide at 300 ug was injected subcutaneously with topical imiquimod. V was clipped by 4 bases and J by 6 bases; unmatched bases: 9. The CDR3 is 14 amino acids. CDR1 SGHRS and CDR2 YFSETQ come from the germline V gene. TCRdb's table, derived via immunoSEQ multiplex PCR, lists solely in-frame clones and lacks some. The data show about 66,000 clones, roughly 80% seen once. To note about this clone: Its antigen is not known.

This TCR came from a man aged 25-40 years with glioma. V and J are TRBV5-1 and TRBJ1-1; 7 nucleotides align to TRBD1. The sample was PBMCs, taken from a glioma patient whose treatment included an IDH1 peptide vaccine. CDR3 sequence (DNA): TGCGCCAGCAGCCGAAGACAGGGAAATGCTGAAGCTTTCTTT. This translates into CASSRRQGNAEAFF.